The entry below gives a single TCR beta chain sequence along with its context. The data were obtained in a study of blood T cell repertoires in COVID-19. About the study: Samples representing acute and convalescent COVID-19 were sourced from the United States, Italy and Spain. PBMCs, B-cell-depleted T cells, or T cells were the source of the cDNA or gDNA that made up the material.

Germline V gene lookup returns CDR1 MGHRA and CDR2 YSYEKL. There are 15 residues in the CDR3. The V end lost 4 bases, the J end lost 0 bases, and 10 bases lay between the germline ends. Authors' processing steps: For nucleated cells, counts were estimated from reference gene primer amplification. Libraries were prepared by immunoSEQ multiplex PCR; TCRdb keeps only in-frame clonotypes and omits some of them. V, J and clone size are those of that table, while D and trimming were read from the DNA. Here the sample spans approximately 200,000 clones, almost 90% being singletons. The chain has TRBV4-1 and TRBJ1-5; no firm D call. The sequencing sample was made of peripheral blood. The TCR originated in a woman aged 55-70 years with acute or convalescent COVID-19. The CDR3 loop reads CASSRTGISNQPQHF. CDR3 DNA: TGCGCCAGCAGCCGCACCGGGATTAGCAATCAGCCCCAGCATTTT.